Shown below are 26 T cell receptor beta chains from a single sample sequenced in a study of cytomegalovirus exposure and HLA in healthy donors. PCR primers comprised 60 Vbeta and 13 Jbeta primers. Some clones are missing from TCRdb's copy, which holds only in-frame ones; the method was immunoSEQ multiplex PCR. The listing contains around 97,000 clones. The sample comprised PBMCs. These receptors were taken from a man aged 40-50 years in good health and CMV-seronegative.

The chain carries TRBV27 and TRBJ2-7; 10 bases agree with TRBD1. Germline assignment: CDR1 MNHEY and CDR2 SMNVEV (reference sequence). The CDR3 length is 14 residues. V was clipped by 5 bases and J by 9 bases; unmatched bases: 10. CDR3: CASSASGTGAGQYF. The CDR3 DNA sequence: TGTGCCAGCAGTGCCTCCGGGACAGGGGCGGGGCAGTACTTC.

The chain uses TRBV28 and TRBJ1-2; no reliable D call. Per the germline V gene, CDR1 is MDHEN and CDR2 is SYDVKM. The V end was cut by 6 bases, the J end by 0 bases, with 5 bases between. CDR3 length: 12 residues. The CDR3 here is CASSSPNYGYTF. CDR3 sequence (DNA): TGTGCCAGCAGCTCCCCTAACTATGGCTACACCTTC.

The chain recombines TRBV10-2 with TRBJ2-5; TRBD2 might be the D (5 bases). V was clipped by 4 bases and J by 2 bases, with 14 bases between them. The germline V gene has CDR1 WSHSY and CDR2 SAAADI. CDR3 size: 15 residues. CDR3 in amino acids: CASSGSGPIQETQYF. DNA for the CDR3: TGCGCCAGCAGTGGGAGCGGACCGATACAAGAGACCCAGTACTTC.

The rearrangement joins TRBV2 to TRBJ2-7, with TRBD2 as a possible D gene (5 bases). The germline V and J ends were trimmed by 1 base and 6 bases, with 7 bases remaining between them. This CDR3 comprises 12 residues. Germline values: CDR1 SNHLY, CDR2 FYNNEI. In nucleotides, the CDR3 is TGTGCCAGCAGTGAAGGGCGGGTCGAGCAGTACTTC. It translates to CASSEGRVEQYF. The whole variable domain, filled in from reference TRBV2 and TRBJ2-7, reads EPEVTQTPSHQVTQMGQEVILRCVPISNHLYFYWYRQILGQKVEFLVSFYNNEISEKSEIFDDQFSVERPDGSNFTLKIRSTKLEDSAMYFCASSEGRVEQYFGPGTRLTVT.

The chain couples TRBV2 to TRBJ2-5, with TRBD1 matching 7 bases. This CDR3 is 14 amino acids long. CDR1 and CDR2 (germline): SNHLY, FYNNEI. The ends lost 7 bases at V and 5 bases at J; junction bases unmatched: 10. The CDR3 is CASTGRTGDETQYF. The CDR3 bases are TGTGCCAGCACAGGAAGGACAGGCGACGAGACCCAGTACTTC.

The rearrangement uses TRBV7-6 and TRBJ2-3; TRBD2 matches 10 bases. The CDR3 has 16 amino acids. Germline V gene lookup returns CDR1 SGHVS and CDR2 FNYEAQ. The V segment lost 4 bases and the J segment 0 bases; nucleotides outside the gene matches: 4. CDR3 nucleotides: TGTGCCAGCAGCTCCTCTAGCGGGAGAAGCACAGATACGCAGTATTTT. It yields the protein CASSSSSGRSTDTQYF.

The rearrangement links TRBV5-1 to TRBJ2-1, with 12 bases lining up with TRBD2. This CDR3 is 15 amino acids long. From germline, CDR1 is SGHRS and CDR2 YFSETQ. V was pared by 0 bases and J by 7 bases, with 2 bases of the junction left unmatched. CDR3 in amino acids: CASSLGLAGENEQFF. Written as DNA, the CDR3 is TGCGCCAGCAGCTTGGGACTAGCGGGAGAAAATGAGCAGTTCTTC.

The gene calls are TRBV6-5 and TRBJ2-7; 7 bases agree with TRBD1. From germline, CDR1 is MNHEY and CDR2 SVGAGI. The CDR3 contains 15 residues. Trimming at V came to 0 bases and at J to 6 bases, leaving 8 bases not matched to a gene. CDR3: CASSYSIDRDSEQYF. CDR3 coding DNA: TGTGCCAGCAGTTACTCGATTGACAGGGACAGCGAGCAGTACTTC.

The chain recombines TRBV2 with TRBJ2-1; 10 nucleotides match TRBD1. V lost 10 bases, J lost 4 bases, and 7 bases stayed unmatched. Germline V gene sequence: CDR1 SNHLY, CDR2 FYNNEI. There are 14 residues in the CDR3. The CDR3 protein is CANNRDRGYNEQFF. The CDR3 region has the DNA TGTGCCAACAACCGGGACAGGGGTTACAATGAGCAGTTCTTC.

V is TRBV7-2 and J is TRBJ1-4; TRBD1 might be the D (5 bases). Trimming took off 4 bases at V and 6 bases at J, with 12 bases between the two ends. The CDR3 runs 14 residues. In germline, CDR1 is SGHTA, CDR2 FQGNSA. CDR3 protein: CASSYGGSDEKLFF. The CDR3 DNA follows: TGTGCCAGCAGCTACGGGGGGTCGGATGAAAAACTGTTTTTT.

This rearrangement joins TRBV10-3 to TRBJ1-3; D is unclear. CDR1 is ENHRY, CDR2 SYGVKD, per germline. The V end was cut by 7 bases, the J end by 3 bases, with 10 bases between. This CDR3 spans 13 amino acids. CDR3 nucleotides: TGTGCCATCAATGGACTTGGTGGAAACACCATATATTTT. This codes for CAINGLGGNTIYF.

J is TRBJ2-1 and V is TRBV4-3; 7 positions agree with TRBD1. The CDR3 runs to 15 residues. Germline V gene data show CDR1 as LGHNA and CDR2 as YSLEER. V was pared by 1 base and J by 8 bases, with 8 bases of the junction left unmatched. CDR3 protein: CASSQGYEGADEQFF. The CDR3 DNA reads as TGCGCCAGCAGCCAAGGGTATGAGGGGGCAGATGAGCAGTTCTTC.

This chain uses TRBV7-8 with TRBJ1-2; 7 positions agree with TRBD1. This CDR3 has 14 amino acids. CDR1 is SGHVS, CDR2 FQNEAQ, per germline. With V trimmed by 5 bases and J by 2 bases, 5 bases remained unmatched. CDR3 nucleotide sequence: TGTGCCAGCAGCCCCTCGACAGGGAACTATGGCTACACCTTC. Its translation is CASSPSTGNYGYTF.

The J gene is TRBJ1-2, the V gene TRBV19, with 7 bases lining up with TRBD1. The trim removed 7 bases at V and 2 bases at J, leaving 4 bases unmatched. In germline, CDR1 is LNHDA, CDR2 SQIVND (reference sequence). The CDR3 is 13 residues long. The CDR3 sequence: CASTWDRNYGYTF. The CDR3 DNA reads as TGTGCCAGTACCTGGGACAGAAACTATGGCTACACCTTC.

This chain joins TRBV4-3 and TRBJ1-1; 7 bases are a match to TRBD1. V shed 2 bases, J shed 5 bases, and the junction held 8 bases outside the gene matches. Germline V lookup: CDR1 LGHNA, CDR2 YSLEER. This CDR3 spans 15 amino acids. In DNA form, the CDR3 reads TGCGCCAGCAGCCAAACCGCAGGGGGGCGAACTGAAGCTTTCTTT. Translating gives CASSQTAGGRTEAFF.

V is TRBV5-5 and J is TRBJ2-7; D perhaps matches TRBD2 (6 bases). The germline V and J ends were trimmed by 3 bases and 5 bases, with 15 bases remaining between them. There are 14 residues in the CDR3. The germline CDR1 and CDR2 sequences are SGHKS and YYEKEE (reference sequence). The CDR3 sequence is CASSWRDWGDEQYF. The CDR3 region has the DNA TGTGCCAGCAGCTGGCGGGATTGGGGGGACGAGCAGTACTTC.

The V and J genes are TRBV6-5 and TRBJ1-1; TRBD1 aligns across 7 bases. Per the germline V gene, CDR1 is MNHEY and CDR2 is SVGAGI. The length of the CDR3 is 12 residues. Trimming cost V 6 bases and J 9 bases; bases outside gene matches: 7. CDR3 bases: TGTGCCAGCAGAGACGACAGGGATAAAGCTTTCTTT. It specifies CASRDDRDKAFF.

The chain carries TRBV7-9 and TRBJ1-1; 7 nucleotides line up with TRBD1. CDR1 is SEHNR and CDR2 is FQNEAQ in the germline V gene (reference sequence). The CDR3 extends over 17 amino acids. V dropped 1 base and J dropped 7; count of bases not matched to a gene: 15. CDR3 amino acids: CASSLGSPGGTHDEAFF. CDR3 in DNA: TGTGCCAGCAGCTTAGGGTCGCCAGGGGGTACACACGATGAAGCTTTCTTT.

This CDR3 reads CASSRGEAADTQYF. Written as DNA, the CDR3 is TGTGCCAGCAGCCGCGGGGAGGCCGCAGATACGCAGTATTTT. The V call is TRBV5-6, the J call TRBJ2-3, with a possible D match to TRBD2 (6 bases). The germline V and J ends were trimmed by 4 bases and 4 bases, with 13 bases remaining between them. In germline, CDR1 is SGHDT, CDR2 YYEEEE. The CDR3 consists of 14 residues.

The rearrangement links TRBV28 to TRBJ2-3; possible D gene TRBD1, 6 bases. V gave up 2 bases and J gave up 6 bases, with 15 bases separating them. Germline V gives CDR1 MDHEN, CDR2 SYDVKM. This CDR3 contains 15 residues. The CDR3 DNA follows: TGTGCCAGCAGTTTACACAGGGTCCCGGCTGATACGCAGTATTTT. This gives the protein CASSLHRVPADTQYF.

The genes are TRBV28 and TRBJ1-2; D gene uncertain. Between the trimmed V and J ends, which lost 2 bases and 8 bases, there was a span of 9 bases. The CDR3 runs to 12 residues. The germline gives CDR1 MDHEN, CDR2 SYDVKM. The CDR3 sequence is CASSLSPRGYTF. CDR3 sequence (DNA): TGTGCCAGCAGTTTAAGTCCCCGGGGCTACACCTTC.

This rearrangement joins TRBV6-5 to TRBJ2-7; D may be TRBD1 (6 bases). The CDR3 runs 16 residues. CDR1 and CDR2 from the germline V gene are MNHEY and SVGAGI. V lost 0 bases and J lost 1, with 13 bases in between. CDR3 DNA: TGTGCCAGCAGTTACTCCATCAGGGGCCCATCCTACGAGCAGTACTTC. Translated: CASSYSIRGPSYEQYF.

The gene calls are TRBV5-1 and TRBJ2-3; D might be TRBD2 (5 bases). In germline, CDR1 is SGHRS, CDR2 YFSETQ. Trimming took 0 bases from V and 2 from J, leaving 10 bases between them. This CDR3 region has 15 residues. CDR3 region: CASSLDSENTDTQYF. Here the CDR3 DNA reads TGCGCCAGCAGCTTGGATAGCGAGAACACAGATACGCAGTATTTT.

This rearrangement joins TRBV29-1 to TRBJ1-5; TRBD1 matches 9 bases. J gave up 6 bases and V 5 bases, and 5 bases lay outside the gene matches. The CDR3 covers 13 residues. CDR1 and CDR2 from the germline V gene are SQVTM and ANQGSEA. The DNA for the CDR3 is TGCAGCGTTCGGACAGGGGATAGTCAGCCCCAGCATTTT. This codes for CSVRTGDSQPQHF.

The chain uses TRBV10-1 and TRBJ2-5; D is possibly TRBD2 (6 bases). The J call may not be correct, given that the DNA end is closer to TRBJ2-7. The CDR3 is 13 residues long. The germline gives CDR1 WNHNN, CDR2 SYGVQD (reference sequence). The CDR3, as DNA: TGCGCCAGCAGTCCCGGGAGCTCCTACGAGCAGTACTTC. Residues: CASSPGSSYEQYF.

The chain couples TRBV29-1 to TRBJ2-3, with D perhaps matching TRBD2 (5 bases). Germline assignment: CDR1 SQVTM and CDR2 ANQGSEA. The CDR3 extends over 11 amino acids. The V end was cut by 6 bases, the J end by 3 bases, with 7 bases between. The CDR3: CSVGVTDTQYF. The CDR3 coding sequence is TGCAGCGTGGGAGTGACAGATACGCAGTATTTT.